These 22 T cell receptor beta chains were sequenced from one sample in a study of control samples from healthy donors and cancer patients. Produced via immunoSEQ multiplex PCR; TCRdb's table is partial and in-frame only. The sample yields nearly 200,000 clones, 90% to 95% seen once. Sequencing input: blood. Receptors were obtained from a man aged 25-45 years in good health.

The CDR3 nucleotides read TGTGCCAGCATAGTAGCGGGCTCTGGGGCCAACGTCCTGACTTTC. Translated: CASIVAGSGANVLTF. The chain links TRBV2 to TRBJ2-6; 7 nucleotides match TRBD2. J lost 0 bases, V lost 7 bases, and 3 bases had no gene match. Germline values: CDR1 SNHLY, CDR2 FYNNEI. This CDR3 contains 15 residues.

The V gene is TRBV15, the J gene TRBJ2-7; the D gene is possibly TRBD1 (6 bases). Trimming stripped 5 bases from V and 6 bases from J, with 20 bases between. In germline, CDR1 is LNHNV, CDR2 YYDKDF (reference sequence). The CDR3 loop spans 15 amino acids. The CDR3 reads CATSGRDTILGEQYF. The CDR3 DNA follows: TGTGCCACCAGCGGCCGGGACACCATCCTTGGCGAGCAGTACTTC.

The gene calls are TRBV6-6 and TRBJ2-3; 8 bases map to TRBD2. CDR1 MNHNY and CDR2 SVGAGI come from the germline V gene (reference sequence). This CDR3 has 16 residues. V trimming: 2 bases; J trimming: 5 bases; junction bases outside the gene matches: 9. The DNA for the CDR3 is TGTGCCAGCAGTTACGGGCGGGGGGTCCCACAAGATACGCAGTATTTT. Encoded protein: CASSYGRGVPQDTQYF.

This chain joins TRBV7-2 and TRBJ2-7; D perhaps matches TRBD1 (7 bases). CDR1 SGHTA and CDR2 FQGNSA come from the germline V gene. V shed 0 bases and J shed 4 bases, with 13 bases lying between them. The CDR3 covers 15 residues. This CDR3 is CASSLAEGAMYEQYF. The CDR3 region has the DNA TGTGCCAGCAGCTTAGCGGAGGGGGCCATGTACGAGCAGTACTTC.

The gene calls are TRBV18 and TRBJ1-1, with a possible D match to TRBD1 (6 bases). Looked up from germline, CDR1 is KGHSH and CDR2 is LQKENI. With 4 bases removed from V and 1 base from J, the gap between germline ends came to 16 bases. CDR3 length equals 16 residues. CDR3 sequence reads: CASSLDSPKRNTEAFF. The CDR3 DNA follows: TGTGCCAGCTCACTGGACAGCCCTAAGAGGAACACTGAAGCTTTCTTT.

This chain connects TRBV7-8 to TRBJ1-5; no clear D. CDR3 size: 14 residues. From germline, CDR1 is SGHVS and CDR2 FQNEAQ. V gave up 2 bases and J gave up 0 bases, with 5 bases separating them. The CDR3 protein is CASSLYNSNQPQHF. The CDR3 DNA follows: TGTGCCAGCAGCTTATATAATAGCAATCAGCCCCAGCATTTT.

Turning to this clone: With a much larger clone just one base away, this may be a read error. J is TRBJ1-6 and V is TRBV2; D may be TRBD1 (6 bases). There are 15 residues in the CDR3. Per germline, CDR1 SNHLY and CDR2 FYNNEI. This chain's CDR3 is CASRDYRDRGSLLHF. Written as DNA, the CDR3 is TGTGCCAGCAGGGATTACAGGGATAGGGGTTCACTCCTCCACTTT.

The CDR3 bases are TGTGCCAGCAGAATGACAGGATTAAATTCACCCCTCCACTTT. This gives the protein CASRMTGLNSPLHF. The gene calls are TRBV6-5 and TRBJ1-6; D might be TRBD1 (6 bases). Germline V gives CDR1 MNHEY, CDR2 SVGAGI. The CDR3 loop spans 14 amino acids. The germline V and J ends were trimmed by 6 bases and 7 bases, with 13 bases remaining between them.

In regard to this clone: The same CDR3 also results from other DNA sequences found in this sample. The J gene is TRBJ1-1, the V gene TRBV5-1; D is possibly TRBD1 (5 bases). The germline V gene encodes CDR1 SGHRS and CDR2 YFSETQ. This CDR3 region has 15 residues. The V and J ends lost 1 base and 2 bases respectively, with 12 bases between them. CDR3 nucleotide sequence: TGCGCCAGCAGCTTGTTCGGGGGAGGTAACACTGAAGCTTTCTTT. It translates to CASSLFGGGNTEAFF.

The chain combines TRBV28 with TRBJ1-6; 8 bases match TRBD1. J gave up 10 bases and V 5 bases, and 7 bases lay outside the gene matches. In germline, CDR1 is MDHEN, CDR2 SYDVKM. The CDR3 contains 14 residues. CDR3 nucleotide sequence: TGTGCCAGCAGTCCGCAGGGGGCTCCATCACCCCTCCACTTT. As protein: CASSPQGAPSPLHF.

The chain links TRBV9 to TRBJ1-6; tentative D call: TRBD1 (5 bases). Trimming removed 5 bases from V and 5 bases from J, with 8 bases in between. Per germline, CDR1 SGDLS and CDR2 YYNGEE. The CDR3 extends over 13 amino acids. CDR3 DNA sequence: TGTGCCAGCAGGAGAGGGGATAATTCACCCCTCCACTTT. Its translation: CASRRGDNSPLHF.

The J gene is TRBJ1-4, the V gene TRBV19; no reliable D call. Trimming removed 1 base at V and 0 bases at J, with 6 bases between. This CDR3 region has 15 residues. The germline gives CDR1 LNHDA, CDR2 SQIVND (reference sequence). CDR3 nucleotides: TGTGCCAGTAGTATAGTTTGGGCAACTAATGAAAAACTGTTTTTT. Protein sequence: CASSIVWATNEKLFF.

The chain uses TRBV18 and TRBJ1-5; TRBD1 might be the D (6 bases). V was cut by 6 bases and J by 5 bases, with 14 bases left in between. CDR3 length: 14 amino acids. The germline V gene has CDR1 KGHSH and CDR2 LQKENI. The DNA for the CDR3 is TGTGCCAGCTCTTTTCAACAGGGCGATCAGCCCCAGCATTTT. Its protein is CASSFQQGDQPQHF.

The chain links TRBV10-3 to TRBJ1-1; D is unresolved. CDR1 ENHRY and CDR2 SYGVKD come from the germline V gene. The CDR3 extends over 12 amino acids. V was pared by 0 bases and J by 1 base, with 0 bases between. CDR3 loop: CAISESNTEAFF. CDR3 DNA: TGTGCCATCAGTGAGTCGAACACTGAAGCTTTCTTT.

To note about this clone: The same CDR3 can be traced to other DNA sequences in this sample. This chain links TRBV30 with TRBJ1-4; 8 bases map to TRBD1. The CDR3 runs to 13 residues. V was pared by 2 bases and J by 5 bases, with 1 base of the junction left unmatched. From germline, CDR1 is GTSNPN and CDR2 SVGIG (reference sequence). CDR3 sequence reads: CAWSRQGNEKLFF. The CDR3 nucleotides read TGTGCCTGGAGTAGACAGGGGAATGAAAAACTGTTTTTT.

DNA of the CDR3: TGCGCCAGCAGTGAGGGATCGGTAACTGAAGCTTTCTTT. The encoded protein is CASSEGSVTEAFF. This chain links TRBV10-1 with TRBJ1-1; D is unclear. The CDR3 is 13 residues long. Trimming took off 2 bases at V and 5 bases at J, with 9 bases between the two ends. Germline CDR1 reads WNHNN; CDR2 reads SYGVQD (reference sequence).

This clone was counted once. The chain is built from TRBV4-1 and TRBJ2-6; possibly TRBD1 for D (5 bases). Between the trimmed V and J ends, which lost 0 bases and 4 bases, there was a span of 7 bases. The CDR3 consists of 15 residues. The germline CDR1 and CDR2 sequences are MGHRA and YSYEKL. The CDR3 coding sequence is TGCGCCAGCAGCCAAGATTCAGGGGGGGCCAACGTCCTGACTTTC. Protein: CASSQDSGGANVLTF.

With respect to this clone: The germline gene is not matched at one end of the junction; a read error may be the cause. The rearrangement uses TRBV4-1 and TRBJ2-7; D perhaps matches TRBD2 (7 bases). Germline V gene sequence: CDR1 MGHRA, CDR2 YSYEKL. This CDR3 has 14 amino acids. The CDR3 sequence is CASSQVNRDYKQYF. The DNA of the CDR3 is TGCGCCAGCAGCCAAGTTAACAGGGACTACAAGCAGTACTTC.

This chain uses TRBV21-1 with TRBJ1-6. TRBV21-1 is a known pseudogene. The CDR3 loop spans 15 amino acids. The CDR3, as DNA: TGTGCCAGCAGCAAAACCGGGGGGATCAATTCACCCCTCCACTTT. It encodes CASSKTGGINSPLHF.

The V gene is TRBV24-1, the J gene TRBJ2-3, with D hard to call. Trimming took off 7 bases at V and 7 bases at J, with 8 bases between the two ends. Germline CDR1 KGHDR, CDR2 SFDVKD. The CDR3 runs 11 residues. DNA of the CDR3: TGTGCCACCAGGGGCCCTAATACGCAGTATTTT. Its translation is CATRGPNTQYF.

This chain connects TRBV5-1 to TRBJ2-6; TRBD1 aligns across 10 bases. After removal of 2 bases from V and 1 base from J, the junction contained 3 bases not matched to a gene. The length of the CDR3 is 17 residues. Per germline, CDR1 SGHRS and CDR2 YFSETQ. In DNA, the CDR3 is TGCGCCAGCAGCTTAAGGGACAGGGGATCTGGGGCCAACGTCCTGACTTTC. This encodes CASSLRDRGSGANVLTF.

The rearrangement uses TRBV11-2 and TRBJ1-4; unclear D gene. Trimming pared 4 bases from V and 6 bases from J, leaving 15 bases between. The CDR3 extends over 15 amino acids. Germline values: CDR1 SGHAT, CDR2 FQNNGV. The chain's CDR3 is CASSYQLEADEKLFF. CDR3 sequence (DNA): TGTGCCAGCAGCTATCAACTCGAAGCAGATGAAAAACTGTTTTTT.